This T cell receptor beta chain was recorded in a study of T cell responses to AZD1222 COVID-19 vaccine. Overall study findings and caveats: Researchers report vaccine-associated CD4 TCRs spanning spike, with dominance at 160-218 and 743-854.

This clone came up once. Its matching antigen is unknown. TCRdb keeps only in-frame clones here, not all; method: immunoSEQ multiplex PCR. This table holds roughly 98,000 clones, over 85% found once. The TCR sequence derives from an adult in good health. Specimen: peripheral blood, collected on day 0 of AZD1222 vaccination.

Written as DNA, the CDR3 is TGTGCCAGCAGTTACTCTACCGTCGGGGGGGCTGGCGAGCAGTACTTC. Protein product: CASSYSTVGGAGEQYF. This chain uses TRBV6-5 with TRBJ2-7, with 8 bases lining up with TRBD2. Germline V lookup: CDR1 MNHEY, CDR2 SVGAGI. This CDR3 is built from 16 residues. With 0 bases clipped from V and 6 bases from J, the junction kept 10 bases outside the gene matches.